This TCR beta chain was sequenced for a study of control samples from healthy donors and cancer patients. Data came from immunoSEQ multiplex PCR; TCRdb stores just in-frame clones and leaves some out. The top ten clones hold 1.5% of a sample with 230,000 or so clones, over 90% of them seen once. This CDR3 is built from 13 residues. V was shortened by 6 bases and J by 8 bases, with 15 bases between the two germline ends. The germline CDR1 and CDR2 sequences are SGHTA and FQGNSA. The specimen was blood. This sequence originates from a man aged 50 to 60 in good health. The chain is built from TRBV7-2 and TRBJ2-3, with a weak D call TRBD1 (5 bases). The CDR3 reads CASSFRARGTQYF. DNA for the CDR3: TGTGCCAGCAGTTTCCGGGCTAGGGGTACGCAGTATTTT.